Presented here are 4 T cell receptor beta chains from one specimen sequenced in a study of T-cell memory formation after mild COVID-19. TCRdb passed the 5' RACE reads through MiXCR, listing each CDR3 protein once. The sample has around 300,000 distinct CDR3 sequences, around 19% seen once. Sequenced: PBMCs or a T cell subset sorted from them (not recorded which). The receptor source for this set is a man in his late teens or twenties who had mild COVID-19 (a few samples of this study predate the infection). Cell type and time point are not known.

The rearrangement links TRBV7-9 to TRBJ2-7; weak D call: TRBD1 (6 bases). This CDR3 region has 12 residues. V lost 8 bases and J lost 5, with 13 bases in between. Germline CDR1 SEHNR, CDR2 FQNEAQ (reference sequence). As DNA, the CDR3 is TGTGCCAGCGGTAGGGGGTCCCACGAGCAGTACGTC. Its translation is CASGRGSHEQYV.

The V call is TRBV18, the J call TRBJ1-5; D gene unclear. Germline lookup yields CDR1 KGHSH and CDR2 LQKENI. The CDR3 totals 14 residues. The V and J ends lost 2 bases and 4 bases respectively, with 9 bases between them. Here the CDR3 reads CASSPLRENQPQHF. The CDR3 DNA reads as TGTGCCAGCTCACCATTAAGAGAAAATCAGCCCCAGCATTTT. The full variable domain, with the rest looked up from reference TRBV18 and TRBJ1-5, is NAGVMQNPRHLVRRRGQEARLRCSPMKGHSHVYWYRQLPEEGLKFMVYLQKENIIDESGMPKERFSAEFPKEGPSILRIQQVVRGDSAAYFCASSPLRENQPQHFGDGTRLSIL.

The table lists this clonotype with a few counts. This rearrangement joins TRBV5-1 to TRBJ1-2; 10 bases are shared with TRBD1. The CDR3 sequence is 14 residues long. V shed 3 bases and J 4 bases; nucleotides not matched to a gene: 3. Germline V gives CDR1 SGHRS, CDR2 YFSETQ. This chain's CDR3 is CASSSTGGSYGYTF. For the CDR3, the DNA is TGCGCCAGCAGCTCGACAGGGGGCAGCTATGGCTACACCTTC.

In this sample, this clonotype turned up a few times. This sequence joins TRBV6-2 or TRBV6-3 and TRBJ2-3; D not certain. Trimming pared 7 bases from V and 0 bases from J, leaving 14 bases between. The V gene's germline CDR1 is MNHEY and CDR2 SVGEGT. This CDR3 has 15 amino acids. The CDR3 bases are TGTGCCAGCACCAGATTCTACCCTAGCACAGATACGCAGTATTTT. Its translation is CASTRFYPSTDTQYF.